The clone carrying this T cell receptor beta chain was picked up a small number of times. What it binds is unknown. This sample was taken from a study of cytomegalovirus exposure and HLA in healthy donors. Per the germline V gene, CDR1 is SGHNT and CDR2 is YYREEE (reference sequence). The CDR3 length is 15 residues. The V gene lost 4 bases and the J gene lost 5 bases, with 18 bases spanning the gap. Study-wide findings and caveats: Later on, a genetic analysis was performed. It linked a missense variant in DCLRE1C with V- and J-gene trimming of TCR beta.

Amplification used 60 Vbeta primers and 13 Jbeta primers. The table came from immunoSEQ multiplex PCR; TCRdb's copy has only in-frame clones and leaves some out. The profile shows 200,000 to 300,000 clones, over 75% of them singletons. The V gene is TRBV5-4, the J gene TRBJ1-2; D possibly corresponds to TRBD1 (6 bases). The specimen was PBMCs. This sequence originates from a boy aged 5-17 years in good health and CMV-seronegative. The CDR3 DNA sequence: TGTGCCAGCAGCCCGTCTTACTGGGGGCAGTATGGCTACACCTTC. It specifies CASSPSYWGQYGYTF. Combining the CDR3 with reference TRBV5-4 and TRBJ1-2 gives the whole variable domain ETGVTQSPTHLIKTRGQQVTLRCSSQSGHNTVSWYQQALGQGPQFIFQYYREEENGRGNFPPRFSGLQFPNYSSELNVNALELDDSALYLCASSPSYWGQYGYTFGSGTRLTVV.